This TCR beta chain was identified in a study of blood T cell repertoires in COVID-19. Methods used by the authors: Amplification from reference gene primers served as the basis for estimated nucleated cell counts. The data were produced by immunoSEQ multiplex PCR, yet TCRdb's version contains in-frame clones alone and is incomplete. V and J calls and clone size follow that table, whereas D and trimming were derived from the DNA. The sample includes over 110,000 clones, just under 80% of them seen just once. CDR3 size: 14 residues. V lost 5 bases and J lost 0, with 10 bases in between. The germline V gene encodes CDR1 MNHNY and CDR2 SVGAGI (reference sequence).

This sequence originates from a woman in her sixties or seventies with acute or convalescent COVID-19. The chain couples TRBV6-6 to TRBJ1-2, with D unresolved. The sequenced sample consisted of peripheral blood. CDR3: CASSRRSANYGYTF. In nucleotides, the CDR3 is TGTGCCAGCAGTCGCCGATCAGCTAACTATGGCTACACCTTC.